This is a list of T cell receptor beta chains from one sample in a study of blood T cell repertoires in COVID-19. Sequencing used immunoSEQ multiplex PCR; TCRdb keeps in-frame clones, though not all of them. The sample shows tens of thousands of clones, 65% to 90% of them seen only once. Sample: peripheral blood. These receptors were taken from an elderly woman with COVID-19, enrolled during active disease. Each CDR3 is given with its conserved first and last residue. Each record gives: D gene, clone size, J gene, V gene, CDR3 DNA, CDR3 protein. A D gene is named only where the DNA matches it firmly. The size entry is marked missing in some rows and otherwise reads once, few, many or a size class.

.,once,TRBJ2-5,TRBV6-5,TGTGCCAGCAGTTACTCGGGGACTGCGGGGTGGGAGACCCAGTACTTC,CASSYSGTAGWETQYF
TRBD2,.,TRBJ2-3,TRBV5-1,TGCGCCAGCAGCTTGACGGGGGGGGCAGATACGCAGTATTTT,CASSLTGGADTQYF
TRBD2,.,TRBJ2-1,TRBV2,TGTGCCAGCAGTGCCCGGACTAGCGGGAGCTCCAATGAGCAGTTCTTC,CASSARTSGSSNEQFF
TRBD1,.,TRBJ2-7,TRBV3-1/TRBV3-2,TGTGCCAGCAGCCAGTCCGGGACAGGGATCTACGAGCAGTACTTC,CASSQSGTGIYEQYF
.,.,TRBJ2-7,TRBV5-1,TGCGCCAGCAGCACACCGGGACGGGGGGCGGGCTCCTACGAGCAGTACTTC,CASSTPGRGAGSYEQYF
TRBD1,.,TRBJ1-2,TRBV5-4,TGTGCCAGCAGCTCCAAAGGGACAGGGGAAGTTAACTATGGCTACACCTTC,CASSSKGTGEVNYGYTF
.,.,TRBJ1-2,TRBV5-1,TGCGCCAGCAGCTTGTCGGCAGGGACTAACTATGGCTACACCTTC,CASSLSAGTNYGYTF
TRBD2,once,TRBJ2-7,TRBV12-5,TGTGCTAGTGTCTACGGGGGGGGAAATTACGAGCAGTACTTC,CASVYGGGNYEQYF
TRBD1,.,TRBJ2-7,TRBV6-5,TGTGCCAGCAGGCCCAGGACAGGAACTTTCTACGAGCAGTACTTC,CASRPRTGTFYEQYF
TRBD2,few,TRBJ2-1,TRBV6-5,TGTGCCAGCAGCTTAGCGGGAGGGCCGGAGCAGTTCTTC,CASSLAGGPEQFF
TRBD1,.,TRBJ1-2,TRBV18,TGTGCCAGCTCACCACCCTCCCCAGGGGGTGATACCTATGGCTACACCTTC,CASSPPSPGGDTYGYTF
TRBD2,few,TRBJ2-2,TRBV7-3,TGTGCCAGCAGCTCTGGACTAGCGGGAGGACCCGGGGAGCTGTTTTTT,CASSSGLAGGPGELFF
.,.,TRBJ2-7,TRBV27,TGTGCCAGCAGTTTGGAACAGGGCTCCTACGAGCAGTACTTC,CASSLEQGSYEQYF
TRBD1,.,TRBJ2-1,TRBV3-1/TRBV3-2,TGTGCCAGCAGCCGACATGGACAGGGGGAGAACAATGAGCAGTTCTTC,CASSRHGQGENNEQFF
TRBD2,.,TRBJ2-2,TRBV12-5,TGTGCTAGTGGTCCGGGGACTAGCGGTGGCGGGGAGCTGTTTTTT,CASGPGTSGGGELFF
.,.,TRBJ2-6,TRBV18,TGTGCCAGCTCACCGGGCTACCCCTCTGGGGCCAACGTCCTGACTTTC,CASSPGYPSGANVLTF
TRBD1,.,TRBJ1-2,TRBV3-1/TRBV3-2,TGTGCCAGCAGCCAAATTCGGGGACAGGTTTACACCTTC,CASSQIRGQVYTF
.,.,TRBJ2-3,TRBV19,TGTGCCAGTAGTATAAAGTGGGGCCGACAGGCAGATACGCAGTATTTT,CASSIKWGRQADTQYF
TRBD2,few,TRBJ2-1,TRBV6-4,TGTGCCAGCTCCCCGACTAGCGGGACCACCACTGAGCAGTTCTTC,CASSPTSGTTTEQFF
TRBD1,.,TRBJ1-2,TRBV6-5,TGTGCCAGCAGTTACGGGACAGCAAACTATGGCTACACCTTC,CASSYGTANYGYTF
TRBD1,few,TRBJ1-6,TRBV5-4,TGTGCCAGCAGCTTTCAGGGGGGTACTTCACCCCTCCACTTT,CASSFQGGTSPLHF
TRBD2,few,TRBJ2-5,TRBV2,TGTGCCAGCACGCTCGGGGAGGGGGAGACCCAGTACTTC,CASTLGEGETQYF
TRBD2,.,TRBJ2-5,TRBV18,TGTGCCAGCTCACCAGGTCACAGAATACTGGGGGGGCAAGAGACCCAGTACTTC,CASSPGHRILGGQETQYF
TRBD1,.,TRBJ1-5,TRBV28,TGTGCCACTACCCAGGGGGGCAATCAGCCCCAGCATTTT,CATTQGGNQPQHF
.,.,TRBJ1-5,TRBV11-2,TGTGCCAGCAGCTTAGGTGACAGGATCGGCAATCAGCCCCAGCATTTT,CASSLGDRIGNQPQHF
.,.,TRBJ1-4,TRBV7-8,TGTGCCAGCAGCCGAAACAGTGCCGGTAATGAAAAACTGTTTTTT,CASSRNSAGNEKLFF
TRBD1,few,TRBJ1-5,TRBV10-2,TGCGCCAGCGGGACAGGAGGCAATCAGCCCCAGCATTTT,CASGTGGNQPQHF
TRBD1,few,TRBJ1-2,TRBV7-9,TGTGCCAGCAGCCCGACAGGGGAAGGAGGCTACACCTTC,CASSPTGEGGYTF
TRBD1,.,TRBJ2-1,TRBV5-6,TGTGCCAGCAGCTTCGGGACAGGGTCCTACAATGAGCAGTTCTTC,CASSFGTGSYNEQFF
.,.,TRBJ2-3,TRBV29-1,TGCAGCGAACGGGATTACACAGATACGCAGTATTTT,CSERDYTDTQYF
TRBD1,.,TRBJ1-2,TRBV10-3,TGTGCCAACTCACAGGGGAACTATGGCTACACCTTC,CANSQGNYGYTF
TRBD1,.,TRBJ2-1,TRBV28,TGTGCCAGCAGTTCCGGGACAGGGGTCAATGAGCAGTTCTTC,CASSSGTGVNEQFF
.,few,TRBJ2-5,TRBV29-1,TGCAGCGTTGAGGGTGGGCCCATACAAGAGACCCAGTACTTC,CSVEGGPIQETQYF
TRBD1,few,TRBJ2-6,TRBV11-2,TGTGCCAGCAGCGGTCAACAGGGGGCCGGGGCCAACGTCCTGACTTTC,CASSGQQGAGANVLTF
.,.,TRBJ2-1,TRBV19,TGTGCCAGTGGGCAGGGGTATTACAATGAGCAGTTCTTC,CASGQGYYNEQFF
.,.,TRBJ2-1,TRBV2,TGTGCCAGCAGTCGACGACAACCACCCAATGAGCAGTTCTTC,CASSRRQPPNEQFF
.,.,TRBJ1-5,TRBV6-5,TGTGCCAGCAGTCTTGGGTCGGGGGGCGGCCAGCCCCAGCATTTT,CASSLGSGGGQPQHF
TRBD1,.,TRBJ2-3,TRBV5-1,TGCGCCAGCAGCAAGGGACAGGAGTTCACAGATACGCAGTATTTT,CASSKGQEFTDTQYF
TRBD2,few,TRBJ2-3,TRBV7-9,TGTGCCAGCAGCCGTATAGCGGGAGTCAGAGATACGCAGTATTTT,CASSRIAGVRDTQYF
.,.,TRBJ2-2,TRBV18,TGTGCCAGCTCACCACTAGCTGGGGAGCTGTTTTTT,CASSPLAGELFF
TRBD1,.,TRBJ1-2,TRBV7-2,TGTGCCAGCAGCCCAGGGGGAACTGGCTACACCTTC,CASSPGGTGYTF
.,.,TRBJ1-2,TRBV24-1,TGTGCCACCAGTGATCTCGGACAGTATGGCTACACCTTC,CATSDLGQYGYTF
TRBD1,.,TRBJ1-2,TRBV10-3,TGTGCCATCAGGGGGACAGGCGAAGGCTACACCTTC,CAIRGTGEGYTF
.,.,TRBJ2-1,TRBV27,TGTGCCAGCAGTCCAAACCCCCCACTAGCTGGGCGGTGGAGCGGGAATGAGCAGTTCTTC,CASSPNPPLAGRWSGNEQFF
.,.,TRBJ1-5,TRBV30,TGTGCCTGGAGTCGGGACAACGGGGACGAGCCCCAGCATTTT,CAWSRDNGDEPQHF
.,.,TRBJ1-3,TRBV18,TGTGCCAGCTCACACAGGGTGACTGGAAACACCATATATTTT,CASSHRVTGNTIYF
.,once,TRBJ2-3,TRBV21-1,TGTGCCAGCAGCAAAGGTGGGAGGTCGGATACGCAGTATTTT,CASSKGGRSDTQYF
TRBD1,once,TRBJ1-1,TRBV29-1,TGCAGCGTGGTCGACAGGGCGAACACTGAAGCTTTCTTT,CSVVDRANTEAFF
TRBD1,.,TRBJ2-7,TRBV5-1,TGCGCCAGCAGCTTGCGGCGAGGTGGGACAGGGAACTCCTACGAGCAGTACTTC,CASSLRRGGTGNSYEQYF
.,.,TRBJ2-1,TRBV5-1,TGCGCCAGCAGCTTGGCGCCACAGGAGGGGTACAATGAGCAGTTCTTC,CASSLAPQEGYNEQFF
.,.,TRBJ1-4,TRBV4-2,TGTGCCAGCAGCCAGGGCCCTAGCGCTCCTGAAAAACTGTTTTTT,CASSQGPSAPEKLFF
.,.,TRBJ2-7,TRBV7-9,TGTGCCAGCAGGGCCGACATTTCCTACGAGCAGTACTTC,CASRADISYEQYF